This T cell receptor beta chain comes out of a study of cytomegalovirus exposure and HLA in healthy donors. PCR used 60 Vbeta primers and 13 Jbeta primers. Produced via immunoSEQ multiplex PCR; TCRdb's table is partial and in-frame only. This sample has more than 110,000 clones, with approximately 63% found just once. The CDR3 sequence is 13 residues long. Germline values: CDR1 MNHEY, CDR2 SMNVEV (reference sequence). This sequence joins TRBV27 and TRBJ2-5; no clear D gene. The assigned J gene may be wrong: the sequence end matches TRBJ2-7 better. This TCR was sampled from a woman aged 60-70 years in good health and CMV-seropositive. The specimen sequenced was PBMCs. Written as DNA, the CDR3 is TGTGCCAGCGGCCGGAGTGCCACCTACGAGCAGTACTTC. It yields the protein CASGRSATYEQYF.